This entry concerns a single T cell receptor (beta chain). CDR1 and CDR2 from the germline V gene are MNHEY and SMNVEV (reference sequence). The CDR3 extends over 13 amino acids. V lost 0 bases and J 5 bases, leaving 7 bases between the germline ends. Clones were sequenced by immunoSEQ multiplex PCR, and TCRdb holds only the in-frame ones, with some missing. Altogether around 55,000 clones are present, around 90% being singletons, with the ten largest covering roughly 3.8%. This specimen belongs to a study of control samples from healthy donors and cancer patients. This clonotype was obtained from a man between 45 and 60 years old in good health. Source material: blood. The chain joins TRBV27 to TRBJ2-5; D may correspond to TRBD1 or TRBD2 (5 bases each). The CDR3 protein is CASSLSWGETQYF. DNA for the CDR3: TGTGCCAGCAGTTTATCGTGGGGGGAGACCCAGTACTTC.